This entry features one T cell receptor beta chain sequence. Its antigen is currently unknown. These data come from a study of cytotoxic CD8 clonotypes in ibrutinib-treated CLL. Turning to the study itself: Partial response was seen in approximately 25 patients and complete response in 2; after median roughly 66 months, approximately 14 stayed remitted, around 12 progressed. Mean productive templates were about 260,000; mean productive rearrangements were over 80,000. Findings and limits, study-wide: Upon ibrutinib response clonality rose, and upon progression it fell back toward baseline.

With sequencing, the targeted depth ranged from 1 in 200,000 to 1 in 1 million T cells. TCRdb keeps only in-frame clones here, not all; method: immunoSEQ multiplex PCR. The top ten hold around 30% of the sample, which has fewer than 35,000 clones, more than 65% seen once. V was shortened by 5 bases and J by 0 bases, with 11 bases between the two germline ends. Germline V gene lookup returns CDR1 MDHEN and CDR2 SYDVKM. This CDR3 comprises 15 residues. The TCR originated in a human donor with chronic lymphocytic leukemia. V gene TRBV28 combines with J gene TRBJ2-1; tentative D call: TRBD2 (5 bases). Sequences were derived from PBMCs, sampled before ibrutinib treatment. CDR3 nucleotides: TGTGCCAGCAGTCCATCTAGCTACTCCTACAATGAGCAGTTCTTC. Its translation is CASSPSSYSYNEQFF.